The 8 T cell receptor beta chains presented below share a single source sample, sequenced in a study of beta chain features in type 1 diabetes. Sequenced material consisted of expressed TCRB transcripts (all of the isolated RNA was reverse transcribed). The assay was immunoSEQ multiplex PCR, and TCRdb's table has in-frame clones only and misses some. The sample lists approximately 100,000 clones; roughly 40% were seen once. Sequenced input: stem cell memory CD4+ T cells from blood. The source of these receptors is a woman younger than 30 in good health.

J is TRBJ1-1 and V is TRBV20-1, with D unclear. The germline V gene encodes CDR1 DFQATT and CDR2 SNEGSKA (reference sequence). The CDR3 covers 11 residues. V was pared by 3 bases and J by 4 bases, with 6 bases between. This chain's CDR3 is CSASAGTEAFF. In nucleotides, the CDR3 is TGCAGTGCTAGCGCGGGCACTGAAGCTTTCTTT.

The CDR3 sequence is CASSLSPGGALGYGYTF. DNA of the CDR3: TGTGCCAGCAGCCTCTCCCCCGGGGGGGCGCTGGGCTATGGCTACACCTTC. The chain combines TRBV14 with TRBJ1-2; D perhaps matches TRBD1 (6 bases). Germline lookup yields CDR1 SGHDN and CDR2 FVKESK. The CDR3 totals 17 residues. V lost 4 bases and J 4 bases, leaving 22 bases between the germline ends.

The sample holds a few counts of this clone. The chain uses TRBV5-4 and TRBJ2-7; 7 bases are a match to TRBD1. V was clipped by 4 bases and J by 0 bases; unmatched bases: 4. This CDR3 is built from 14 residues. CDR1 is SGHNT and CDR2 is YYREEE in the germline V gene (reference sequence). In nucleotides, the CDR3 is TGTGCCAGCAGCCTACAGGGGTCCTCCTACGAGCAGTACTTC. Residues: CASSLQGSSYEQYF.

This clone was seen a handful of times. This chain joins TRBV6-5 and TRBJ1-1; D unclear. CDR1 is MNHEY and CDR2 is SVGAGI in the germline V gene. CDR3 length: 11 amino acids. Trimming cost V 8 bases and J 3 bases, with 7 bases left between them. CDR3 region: CASRLDTEAFF. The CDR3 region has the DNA TGTGCCAGCCGACTGGACACTGAAGCTTTCTTT.

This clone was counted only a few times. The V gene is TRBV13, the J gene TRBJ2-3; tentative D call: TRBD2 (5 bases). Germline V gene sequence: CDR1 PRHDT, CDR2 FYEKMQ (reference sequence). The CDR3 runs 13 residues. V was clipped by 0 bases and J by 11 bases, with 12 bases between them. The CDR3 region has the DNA TGTGCCAGCAGCTTAGGCGGGAAAGGGCGGCAGTATTTT. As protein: CASSLGGKGRQYF. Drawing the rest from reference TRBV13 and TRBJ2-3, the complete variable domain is AAGVIQSPRHLIKEKRETATLKCYPIPRHDTVYWYQQGPGQDPQFLISFYEKMQSDKGSIPDRFSAQQFSDYHSELNMSSLELGDSALYFCASSLGGKGRQYFGPGTRLTVL.

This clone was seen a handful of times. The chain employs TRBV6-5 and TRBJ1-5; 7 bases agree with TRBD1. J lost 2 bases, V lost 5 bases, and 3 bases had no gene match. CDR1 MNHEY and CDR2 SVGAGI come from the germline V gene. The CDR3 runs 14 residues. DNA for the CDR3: TGTGCCAGCAGTCGTGGGACAGGCAATCAGCCCCAGCATTTT. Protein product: CASSRGTGNQPQHF.

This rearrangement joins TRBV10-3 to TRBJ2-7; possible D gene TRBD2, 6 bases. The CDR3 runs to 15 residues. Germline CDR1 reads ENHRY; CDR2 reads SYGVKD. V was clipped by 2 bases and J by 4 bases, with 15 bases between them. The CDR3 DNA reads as TGTGCCATCAGTGAGGGGTGGAGGGGTACGTACGAGCAGTACTTC. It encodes CAISEGWRGTYEQYF.

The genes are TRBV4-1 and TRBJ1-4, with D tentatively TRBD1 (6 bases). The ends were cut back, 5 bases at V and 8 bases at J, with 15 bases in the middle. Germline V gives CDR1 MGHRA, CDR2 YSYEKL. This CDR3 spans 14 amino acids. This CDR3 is CASSYQGMGEKLFF. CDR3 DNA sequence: TGCGCCAGCAGCTACCAGGGGATGGGGGAAAAACTGTTTTTT.